A single sample is the source of the 23 T cell receptor beta chains below, sequenced in a study of STAT5B mutations in CD4+ large granular lymphocyte leukemia. Clones were sequenced by immunoSEQ multiplex PCR, and TCRdb holds only the in-frame ones, with some missing. This table has fewer than 45,000 clones, roughly 80% appearing once. The sample comprised CD4+ T cells from blood buffy coats. The receptors were gathered from a human donor in good health.

There are a few counts of this clone. The chain uses TRBV5-8 and TRBJ2-1; D remains unclear. V was trimmed by 0 bases and J by 12 bases, leaving 13 bases between them. CDR3 length: 13 residues. The germline V gene has CDR1 SGHTS and CDR2 YDEGEE. CDR3 amino acids: CASSLASVVVQFF. CDR3 coding DNA: TGTGCCAGCAGCTTGGCTTCGGTAGTTGTGCAGTTCTTC.

This chain uses TRBV29-1 with TRBJ2-5; D is possibly TRBD1 (6 bases). The CDR3 has 13 amino acids. Per the germline V gene, CDR1 is SQVTM and CDR2 is ANQGSEA. Between the trimmed V and J ends, which lost 3 bases and 3 bases, there was a span of 11 bases. In nucleotides, the CDR3 is TGCAGCGTTGATTGGGCAGGGGAAGAGACCCAGTACTTC. This translates into CSVDWAGEETQYF.

This clone came up a few times. The rearrangement links TRBV11-2 to TRBJ2-7; D might be TRBD1 (6 bases). The CDR3 runs 13 residues. V lost 4 bases to trimming and J lost 3 bases, with 10 bases between them. CDR1 is SGHAT, CDR2 FQNNGV, per germline. The CDR3 region has the DNA TGTGCCAGCAGCTCCGGACAGTACTACGAGCAGTACTTC. This sequence encodes CASSSGQYYEQYF.

V gene TRBV27 combines with J gene TRBJ2-2; 7 bases align to TRBD2. Germline V gene sequence: CDR1 MNHEY, CDR2 SMNVEV (reference sequence). Trimming cost V 6 bases and J 1 base; bases outside gene matches: 5. This CDR3 contains 15 residues. In DNA form, the CDR3 reads TGTGCCAGCAGCTCCGAGCGGGGGAACACCGGGGAGCTGTTTTTT. Its protein is CASSSERGNTGELFF.

The gene calls are TRBV4-2 and TRBJ2-1; D call uncertain. CDR3 length equals 13 residues. The germline V gene has CDR1 LGHNA and CDR2 YNFKEQ. The V end lost 0 bases, the J end lost 9 bases, and 9 bases lay between the germline ends. For the CDR3, the DNA is TGTGCCAGCAGCCAAGACTTTTTTGGTGAGCAGTTCTTC. Translating it yields CASSQDFFGEQFF.

The rearrangement joins TRBV6-5 to TRBJ2-7; TRBD2 matches at 10 bases. J gave up 2 bases and V 3 bases, and 1 base lay outside the gene matches. The CDR3 length is 14 residues. From germline, CDR1 is MNHEY and CDR2 SVGAGI. Here the CDR3 DNA reads TGTGCCAGCAGTTATACTAGCGGGACCTACGAGCAGTACTTC. This gives the protein CASSYTSGTYEQYF.

This clone was counted between two and nine times. The rearrangement joins TRBV18 to TRBJ2-2; D is unclear. V gave up 2 bases and J gave up 6 bases, with 13 bases separating them. CDR1 and CDR2 (germline): KGHSH, LQKENI. The CDR3 runs to 15 residues. Here the CDR3 reads CASSPEMNGAGELFF. In DNA form, the CDR3 reads TGTGCCAGCTCACCAGAAATGAATGGGGCCGGGGAGCTGTTTTTT.

This chain joins TRBV2 and TRBJ2-2; D is unclear. Germline V lookup: CDR1 SNHLY, CDR2 FYNNEI. The CDR3 sequence is 14 residues long. The germline V and J ends were trimmed by 1 base and 5 bases, with 8 bases remaining between them. CDR3 in amino acids: CASSEGLSTGELFF. DNA for the CDR3: TGTGCCAGCAGTGAAGGTCTGAGTACCGGGGAGCTGTTTTTT.

The rearrangement links TRBV7-7 to TRBJ2-1; the match to TRBD2 covers 8 bases. CDR3 size: 13 residues. Germline assignment: CDR1 SSHAT and CDR2 FNYEAQ (reference sequence). J was trimmed by 9 bases and V by 8 bases; bases with no gene match: 9. CDR3 bases: TGTGCCAGCGGACTAGCCGATTTTGGTGAGCAGTTCTTC. This sequence encodes CASGLADFGEQFF.

V gene TRBV13 combines with J gene TRBJ2-1; TRBD2 matches 7 bases. CDR3 length: 15 amino acids. Germline V gene data show CDR1 as PRHDT and CDR2 as FYEKMQ (reference sequence). Trimming took 1 base from V and 12 from J; bases not matched to a gene: 12. CDR3 sequence: CASSLDSGNYNRQFF. CDR3 sequence (DNA): TGTGCCAGCAGCTTAGACAGCGGGAACTATAATCGGCAGTTCTTC.

The chain joins TRBV5-6 to TRBJ2-5; 8 bases agree with TRBD1. Germline V gives CDR1 SGHDT, CDR2 YYEEEE. The length of the CDR3 is 16 residues. V trimming: 0 bases; J trimming: 1 base; junction bases outside the gene matches: 5. The CDR3 reads CASSLGSTGGQETQYF. The CDR3 DNA reads TGTGCCAGCAGCTTGGGTAGCACAGGGGGCCAAGAGACCCAGTACTTC.

CDR3 sequence: CASGLGPGGKREQYF. The CDR3 DNA reads as TGTGCTAGTGGTTTAGGGCCGGGGGGGAAACGCGAGCAGTACTTC. The chain uses TRBV12-5 and TRBJ2-7; 8 nucleotides align to TRBD2. Germline CDR1 LGHNT, CDR2 FRNRAP. Losses at the gene ends were 3 bases for V and 6 bases for J; bases not matched to a gene: 10. The CDR3 consists of 15 residues. The full variable domain, with the rest looked up from reference TRBV12-5 and TRBJ2-7, is DARVTQTPRHKVTEMGQEVTMRCQPILGHNTVFWYRQTMMQGLELLAYFRNRAPLDDSGMPKDRFSAEMPDATLATLKIQPSEPRDSAVYFCASGLGPGGKREQYFGPGTRLTVT.

The chain employs TRBV5-6 and TRBJ1-1; D remains unclear. The CDR3 covers 15 residues. Germline lookup yields CDR1 SGHDT and CDR2 YYEEEE. V lost 3 bases to trimming and J lost 3 bases, with 15 bases between them. CDR3 in DNA: TGTGCCAGCAGCTGGGGATGGCAGAAGGACACTGAAGCTTTCTTT. It specifies CASSWGWQKDTEAFF.

The chain links TRBV30 to TRBJ1-2, with 9 bases aligning to TRBD1. Germline V gene lookup returns CDR1 GTSNPN and CDR2 SVGIG (reference sequence). The junction had 22 bases not matched to a gene; V was cut back by 5 bases and J by 6 bases. The CDR3 runs to 18 residues. The CDR3 nucleotides read TGTGCCTGGCAGACATCATCGACAGGGGGAAAGGGGCTAAATGGCTACACCTTC. Translated: CAWQTSSTGGKGLNGYTF.

The chain carries TRBV2 and TRBJ1-6; D is unresolved. The V and J ends lost 4 bases and 7 bases respectively, with 8 bases between them. CDR1 is SNHLY and CDR2 is FYNNEI in the germline V gene. The CDR3 spans 13 residues. As DNA, the CDR3 is TGTGCCAGCAGTGGCAGGCCAAATTCACCCCTCCACTTT. Protein sequence: CASSGRPNSPLHF.

The chain employs TRBV9 and TRBJ2-1, with TRBD2 identical over 7 bases. Germline V gene sequence: CDR1 SGDLS, CDR2 YYNGEE. The V and J ends lost 0 bases and 6 bases, in that order; junction bases with no gene match: 6. This CDR3 comprises 15 residues. CDR3 bases: TGTGCCAGCAGCGTAGCTTGGTGGGAGGGCAATGAGCAGTTCTTC. Its translation is CASSVAWWEGNEQFF.

As regards this clone: The junction departs from the called germline gene at one end, perhaps through a read error. The V and J genes are TRBV6-1 and TRBJ1-2; 8 bases match TRBD1. The CDR3 is 16 residues long. Germline V CDR1 and CDR2: MNHNS, SASEGT. The DNA for the CDR3 is TGTGCCAACAGTGAGCCCTCTCCGCAGGGGGCATGGGGCTACACCTTC. Residues: CANSEPSPQGAWGYTF.

This chain connects TRBV9 to TRBJ2-1; D uncertain. Between the trimmed V and J ends, which lost 4 bases and 6 bases, there was a span of 14 bases. The V gene's germline CDR1 is SGDLS and CDR2 YYNGEE. CDR3 length: 14 residues. The DNA of the CDR3 is TGTGCCAGCAGCCCCGTAAAGGGATCCAATGAGCAGTTCTTC. This encodes CASSPVKGSNEQFF.

J is TRBJ2-5 and V is TRBV4-1; D possibly matches TRBD1 or TRBD2 (5 bases each). Germline V gene sequence: CDR1 MGHRA, CDR2 YSYEKL. Trimming cost V 2 bases and J 1 base, with 11 bases left between them. This CDR3 comprises 15 residues. This CDR3 reads CASSQNRDVQETQYF. The DNA of the CDR3 is TGCGCCAGCAGCCAAAATAGGGACGTCCAAGAGACCCAGTACTTC.

The chain links TRBV6-1 to TRBJ1-1; no clear D. This CDR3 spans 15 amino acids. Germline CDR1 MNHNS, CDR2 SASEGT. Trimming took off 0 bases at V and 0 bases at J, with 8 bases between the two ends. This CDR3 reads CASSEAHVLNTEAFF. CDR3 DNA: TGTGCCAGCAGTGAAGCTCACGTTCTGAACACTGAAGCTTTCTTT.

J is TRBJ1-4 and V is TRBV19; D not certain. Germline values: CDR1 LNHDA, CDR2 SQIVND (reference sequence). Trimming cost V 5 bases and J 3 bases, with 13 bases left between them. The CDR3 is 15 amino acids. In DNA form, the CDR3 reads TGTGCCAGTAGTCGCCGGCGTCAGTCTAATGAAAAACTGTTTTTT. Its protein product is CASSRRRQSNEKLFF.

The chain employs TRBV19 and TRBJ2-2, with D tentatively TRBD2 (6 bases). Germline V gene lookup returns CDR1 LNHDA and CDR2 SQIVND (reference sequence). CDR3 size: 16 residues. The germline V and J ends were trimmed by 6 bases and 1 base, with 15 bases remaining between them. In DNA, the CDR3 is TGTGCCAGTAGGACACTCGGGGGAGGGAACACCGGGGAGCTGTTTTTT. This encodes CASRTLGGGNTGELFF.

The chain employs TRBV18 and TRBJ2-7; D unclear. With 2 bases removed from V and 5 bases from J, the gap between germline ends came to 10 bases. The CDR3 is made up of 13 amino acids. Germline assignment: CDR1 KGHSH and CDR2 LQKENI. The chain's CDR3 is CASSPVAENEQYF. The DNA for the CDR3 is TGTGCCAGCTCACCAGTCGCCGAAAACGAGCAGTACTTC. The whole variable domain, remainder taken from reference TRBV18 and TRBJ2-7, is NAGVMQNPRHLVRRRGQEARLRCSPMKGHSHVYWYRQLPEEGLKFMVYLQKENIIDESGMPKERFSAEFPKEGPSILRIQQVVRGDSAAYFCASSPVAENEQYFGPGTRLTVT.